The 26 T cell receptor beta chains listed next were all sequenced from one sample in a study of beta chain features in type 1 diabetes. Broader study findings: TCRB CDR3s from Type 1 diabetes patients were moderately but significantly shorter in all four CD4+ subsets.

Their target antigens are unknown. Reverse transcribing all isolated RNA meant expressed TCRB transcripts were sequenced. Measured with immunoSEQ multiplex PCR; TCRdb has only the in-frame clones, and not every one. The data contain roughly 330,000 clones, roughly 14% of them singletons. Sequenced: naive CD4+ T cells from blood. These receptors came from a woman aged 18-29 years with type 1 diabetes.

J is TRBJ2-7 and V is TRBV18, with D perhaps matching TRBD2 (6 bases). This CDR3 contains 14 residues. Trimming removed 3 bases from V and 2 bases from J, with 11 bases in between. CDR1 is KGHSH and CDR2 is LQKENI in the germline V gene. CDR3 bases: TGTGCCAGCTCACCCGGGGGTACAGCCTACGAGCAGTACTTC. Protein sequence: CASSPGGTAYEQYF.

The gene calls are TRBV9 and TRBJ2-1, with TRBD2 matching over 9 bases. This CDR3 region has 15 residues. CDR1 is SGDLS and CDR2 is YYNGEE in the germline V gene. Trimming removed 4 bases from V and 4 bases from J; junction bases left unmatched: 6. Here the CDR3 DNA reads TGTGCCAGCAGCAGGAGACTAGCGGAGTACAATGAGCAGTTCTTC. Amino acid sequence: CASSRRLAEYNEQFF.

This clone was observed many times. The CDR3 here is CASSQSGLAGDNEQFF. CDR3 bases: TGCGCCAGCAGTCAATCGGGGCTAGCGGGAGATAATGAGCAGTTCTTC. The chain employs TRBV23-1 and TRBJ2-1, with 10 bases matching TRBD2. TRBV23-1 is sorted into the ORF group, with uncertain function. The CDR3 is 16 residues long. V lost 0 bases and J lost 7; bases outside the gene matches: 6.

This clone was seen only a few times. The chain combines TRBV5-4 with TRBJ2-2, with D possibly called TRBD1 or TRBD2 (10 bases each). The CDR3 sequence is 18 residues long. CDR1 SGHNT and CDR2 YYREEE come from the germline V gene (reference sequence). V dropped 4 bases and J dropped 8 bases, with 27 bases sitting between them. The CDR3 DNA reads as TGTGCCAGCAGCCGACAGGGGGCATCTAGCGGGAGACGTGGGGAGCTGTTTTTT. This codes for CASSRQGASSGRRGELFF.

This rearrangement joins TRBV7-9 to TRBJ2-7; the D gene is possibly TRBD2 (5 bases). This CDR3 comprises 12 residues. Germline assignment: CDR1 SEHNR and CDR2 FQNEAQ (reference sequence). V lost 5 bases and J 3 bases, leaving 8 bases between the germline ends. CDR3 DNA sequence: TGTGCCAGCAGCCGAGGGCTCTACGAGCAGTACTTC. Translating gives CASSRGLYEQYF. Together with reference TRBV7-9 and TRBJ2-7, the CDR3 gives the full variable domain: DTGVSQNPRHKITKRGQNVTFRCDPISEHNRLYWYRQTLGQGPEFLTYFQNEAQLEKSRLLSDRFSAERPKGSFSTLEIQRTEQGDSAMYLCASSRGLYEQYFGPGTRLTVT.

This chain's CDR3 is CASSQDRGIGNTIYF. The DNA of the CDR3 is TGTGCCAGCAGCCAAGACAGGGGTATTGGAAACACCATATATTTT. The chain is built from TRBV4-2 and TRBJ1-3; TRBD1 is a possible D gene (6 bases). CDR3 length: 15 residues. With 0 bases removed from V and 3 bases from J, the gap between germline ends came to 9 bases. From germline, CDR1 is LGHNA and CDR2 YNFKEQ.

The rearrangement joins TRBV7-6 to TRBJ1-1; D gene unclear. CDR3 length: 13 amino acids. V was clipped by 7 bases and J by 0 bases, with 9 bases between them. Germline V lookup: CDR1 SGHVS, CDR2 FNYEAQ. The CDR3 DNA reads as TGTGCCAGCATCGCCGACTTGAACACTGAAGCTTTCTTT. Protein product: CASIADLNTEAFF.

This clone has a handful of counts. The chain has TRBV5-5 and TRBJ1-1; 8 nucleotides align to TRBD1. V lost 4 bases to trimming and J lost 1 base; unmatched junction nucleotides: 3. The CDR3 sequence is 14 residues long. Germline CDR1 and CDR2: SGHKS and YYEKEE (reference sequence). DNA for the CDR3: TGTGCCAGCAGCCCCGGGACAGGGAACACTGAAGCTTTCTTT. Protein product: CASSPGTGNTEAFF.

The rearrangement joins TRBV6-5 to TRBJ2-1, with a weak D call TRBD2 (6 bases). V dropped 0 bases and J dropped 7 bases, with 16 bases sitting between them. CDR1 is MNHEY, CDR2 SVGAGI, per germline. This CDR3 spans 16 amino acids. CDR3 nucleotides: TGTGCCAGCAGTTACTCGGGGGGACGGCCGGGTAATGAGCAGTTCTTC. It encodes CASSYSGGRPGNEQFF.

This clone was observed once. The chain uses TRBV5-1 and TRBJ2-7; possible D gene TRBD1, 5 bases. In germline, CDR1 is SGHRS, CDR2 YFSETQ. V gave up 0 bases and J gave up 4 bases, with 11 bases separating them. The CDR3 is 14 amino acids. The DNA for the CDR3 is TGCGCCAGCAGCTTGGTGGGTCAGGGTTACGAGCAGTACTTC. Translated, it gives CASSLVGQGYEQYF. Full variable domain (rest looked up from reference TRBV5-1 and TRBJ2-7): KAGVTQTPRYLIKTRGQQVTLSCSPISGHRSVSWYQQTPGQGLQFLFEYFSETQRNKGNFPGRFSGRQFSNSRSEMNVSTLELGDSALYLCASSLVGQGYEQYFGPGTRLTVT.

The chain is built from TRBV7-9 and TRBJ1-2, with TRBD1 matching 8 bases. The CDR3 is made up of 18 amino acids. Unmatched junction bases numbered 15, after V lost 2 bases and J lost 4 bases. The germline CDR1 and CDR2 sequences are SEHNR and FQNEAQ (reference sequence). Here the CDR3 reads CASSLPRGGGQDVYGYTF. The DNA for the CDR3 is TGTGCCAGCAGCTTACCCCGCGGAGGGGGACAGGATGTCTATGGCTACACCTTC.

V and J are TRBV6-8 and TRBJ2-6; D is perhaps TRBD1 (5 bases). Per the germline V gene, CDR1 is MNHGY and CDR2 is SAAAGT. The CDR3 loop spans 15 amino acids. Trimming took 8 bases from V and 1 from J, leaving 12 bases between them. The CDR3 DNA reads as TGTGCCAGCCATACAGGCTTTTCTGGGGCCAACGTCCTGACTTTC. Amino acids: CASHTGFSGANVLTF.

The chain is built from TRBV18 and TRBJ2-3; TRBD1 aligns across 12 bases. Germline trimming cut 2 bases from V and 4 bases from J; bases unmatched to any gene: 1. This CDR3 is 15 amino acids long. Germline-derived CDR1 and CDR2 are KGHSH and LQKENI. The CDR3 is CASSPGTGGADTQYF. In DNA, the CDR3 is TGTGCCAGCTCACCAGGGACAGGGGGCGCAGATACGCAGTATTTT.

This chain uses TRBV29-1 with TRBJ1-1; 8 bases align to TRBD1. The V and J ends lost 6 bases and 2 bases, in that order; junction bases with no gene match: 5. This CDR3 comprises 13 residues. Germline CDR1 reads SQVTM; CDR2 reads ANQGSEA. The CDR3 nucleotides read TGCAGCGTCCTGACAGGGGTAAACACTGAAGCTTTCTTT. The encoded protein is CSVLTGVNTEAFF.

This sequence joins TRBV28 and TRBJ2-1; D is undetermined. The CDR3 covers 14 residues. In germline, CDR1 is MDHEN, CDR2 SYDVKM. V dropped 5 bases and J dropped 9 bases, with 17 bases sitting between them. The CDR3 DNA reads TGTGCCAGCAGTCCCCCCCCACTCCCTGGTGAGCAGTTCTTC. This translates into CASSPPPLPGEQFF.

This clone has more than one count but fewer than ten. This chain joins TRBV5-4 and TRBJ1-5; D unresolved. This CDR3 is 13 amino acids long. The V gene lost 0 bases and the J gene lost 7 bases, with 8 bases spanning the gap. Germline CDR1 and CDR2: SGHNT and YYREEE (reference sequence). The CDR3: CASSLDQWQPQHF. CDR3 coding DNA: TGTGCCAGCAGCTTGGACCAGTGGCAGCCCCAGCATTTT.

CDR3 protein: CASSKDRVWFNEQFF. Written as DNA, the CDR3 is TGTGCCAGTAGTAAGGACAGGGTGTGGTTCAATGAGCAGTTCTTC. This chain uses TRBV19 with TRBJ2-1; 8 bases map to TRBD1. This CDR3 comprises 15 residues. Germline lookup yields CDR1 LNHDA and CDR2 SQIVND (reference sequence). V lost 4 bases, J lost 6 bases, and 8 bases stayed unmatched.

This rearrangement joins TRBV30 to TRBJ2-2, with D maybe TRBD2 (6 bases). Trimming removed 0 bases at V and 5 bases at J, with 13 bases between. The CDR3 is 15 amino acids. The V gene's germline CDR1 is GTSNPN and CDR2 SVGIG (reference sequence). The CDR3 loop reads CAWSVRAGRTGELFF. CDR3 DNA: TGTGCCTGGAGTGTACGGGCGGGGCGAACCGGGGAGCTGTTTTTT.

This clone has more than one count but fewer than ten. This chain connects TRBV7-2 to TRBJ2-7, with D possibly being TRBD1 (6 bases). The CDR3 spans 14 residues. V was trimmed by 5 bases and J by 2 bases, leaving 13 bases between them. Germline CDR1 SGHTA, CDR2 FQGNSA. The CDR3 DNA reads TGTGCCAGCAGCCCACAGGGTGGGCCCTACGAGCAGTACTTC. It translates to CASSPQGGPYEQYF. The entire variable domain, with the rest obtained from reference TRBV7-2 and TRBJ2-7, is as follows: GAGVSQSPSNKVTEKGKDVELRCDPISGHTALYWYRQSLGQGLEFLIYFQGNSAPDKSGLPSDRFSAERTGGSVSTLTIQRTQQEDSAVYLCASSPQGGPYEQYFGPGTRLTVT.

This clone was counted a few times. The chain employs TRBV28 and TRBJ2-4; D perhaps matches TRBD1 (6 bases). This CDR3 region has 19 residues. CDR1 and CDR2 from the germline V gene are MDHEN and SYDVKM. Trimming took off 2 bases at V and 0 bases at J, with 20 bases between the two ends. Here the CDR3 reads CASSLTRPGTLIAKNIQYF. DNA for the CDR3: TGTGCCAGCAGTTTAACGAGGCCGGGGACACTTATAGCCAAAAACATTCAGTACTTC.

The rearrangement links TRBV5-1 to TRBJ2-2; D possibly corresponds to TRBD2 (6 bases). The CDR3 covers 13 residues. CDR1 and CDR2 from the germline V gene are SGHRS and YFSETQ. V lost 3 bases to trimming and J lost 5 bases, with 8 bases between them. CDR3 amino acids: CASSYGGTGELFF. The CDR3, as DNA: TGCGCCAGCAGCTATGGGGGGACCGGGGAGCTGTTTTTT.

The V call is TRBV28, the J call TRBJ2-7; tentative D call: TRBD1 (6 bases). CDR1 is MDHEN and CDR2 is SYDVKM in the germline V gene. V was shortened by 7 bases and J by 3 bases, with 19 bases between the two germline ends. This CDR3 region has 15 residues. This CDR3 reads CASTIGSPGVYEQYF. As DNA, the CDR3 is TGTGCCAGCACCATAGGGTCCCCAGGGGTCTACGAGCAGTACTTC. The variable domain in full, completed from reference TRBV28 and TRBJ2-7, reads DVKVTQSSRYLVKRTGEKVFLECVQDMDHENMFWYRQDPGLGLRLIYFSYDVKMKEKGDIPEGYSVSREKKERFSLILESASTNQTSMYLCASTIGSPGVYEQYFGPGTRLTVT.

This clone was picked up a small number of times. The J gene is TRBJ2-1, the V gene TRBV28; TRBD2 aligns across 11 bases. With V trimmed by 3 bases and J by 8 bases, 6 bases remained unmatched. The CDR3 length is 15 residues. Germline CDR1 reads MDHEN; CDR2 reads SYDVKM. CDR3 coding DNA: TGTGCCAGCAGTTTGGCTAGCGGGAGGTACCATGAGCAGTTCTTC. It specifies CASSLASGRYHEQFF. The full variable domain, in which reference TRBV28 and TRBJ2-1 provide the parts outside the CDR3, is DVKVTQSSRYLVKRTGEKVFLECVQDMDHENMFWYRQDPGLGLRLIYFSYDVKMKEKGDIPEGYSVSREKKERFSLILESASTNQTSMYLCASSLASGRYHEQFFGPGTRLTVL.

This clone was recorded a few times. V usage is TRBV28 and J usage is TRBJ2-1; 14 nucleotides agree with TRBD2. The V gene end was trimmed by 7 bases and the J gene end by 3 bases; junction bases not matched to a gene: 2. The germline gives CDR1 MDHEN, CDR2 SYDVKM. The CDR3 has 15 amino acids. Written as DNA, the CDR3 is TGTGCCAGCAAGACTAGCGGGAGGGGCTACAATGAGCAGTTCTTC. This sequence encodes CASKTSGRGYNEQFF.

This clone was observed a handful of times. V usage is TRBV6-6 and J usage is TRBJ1-2; TRBD1 matches 8 bases. Germline V gene lookup returns CDR1 MNHNY and CDR2 SVGAGI (reference sequence). Unmatched junction bases numbered 16, after V lost 6 bases and J lost 7 bases. There are 16 residues in the CDR3. The CDR3 is CASRPPLDRDLSGYTF. CDR3 sequence (DNA): TGTGCCAGCAGACCACCATTGGACAGGGACCTCAGTGGCTACACCTTC.

The chain carries TRBV27 and TRBJ1-4; the D is unclear. Germline CDR1 reads MNHEY; CDR2 reads SMNVEV (reference sequence). The CDR3 runs to 13 residues. V was clipped by 2 bases and J by 8 bases, with 9 bases between them. CDR3 sequence (DNA): TGTGCCAGCAGTTTAAGGGAGCGGGAAAAACTGTTTTTT. This translates into CASSLREREKLFF.